These 30 T cell receptor beta chains share one sample of origin, sequenced in a study of CD8 T cells in Susac syndrome. The RNA, about 0.5 to 1 ug, was put through reverse transcription using random hexamers. TCRdb re-derived calls from the immunoSEQ multiplex PCR reads in MiXCR, one entry per CDR3 protein. This table has about 180,000 distinct CDR3 sequences, 94% appearing once. The material sequenced was CD4+ T cells from PBMCs. These receptors were obtained from a human donor with Susac syndrome.

The chain links TRBV23-1 to TRBJ2-7, with unresolved D. TRBV23-1 is assigned to the ORF class and has an uncertain function. This CDR3 region has 14 residues. Trimming removed 3 bases from V and 2 bases from J, with 11 bases in between. The CDR3 region has the DNA TGCGCCAGCAGTCAGGGCCAGCTGCCCTACGAGCAGTACTTC. Its translation: CASSQGQLPYEQYF.

The chain has TRBV20-1 and TRBJ1-2, with D possibly TRBD1 on 5 matching bases. The germline V and J ends were trimmed by 6 bases and 0 bases, with 14 bases remaining between them. This CDR3 contains 14 residues. Germline-derived CDR1 and CDR2 are DFQATT and SNEGSKA (reference sequence). DNA for the CDR3: TGCAGTGCCGATAACGGGGCCTCTAACTATGGCTACACCTTC. This gives the protein CSADNGASNYGYTF.

Remarks on this clonotype: Relative to the germline gene, one junction end is altered; a read error may explain this. This sequence joins TRBV7-7 and TRBJ2-2; possible D gene TRBD1, 5 bases. There are 16 residues in the CDR3. Germline values: CDR1 SSHAT, CDR2 FNYEAQ (reference sequence). The CDR3 region has the DNA TGTGCTAGCAGCTTACAGGTTCAGGGAAACACCGGGGAGCTGTTTTTT. Its translation is CASSLQVQGNTGELFF.

This chain links TRBV18 with TRBJ2-1, with TRBD2 identical over 7 bases. The CDR3 length is 16 residues. The junction had 6 bases not matched to a gene; V was cut back by 2 bases and J by 2 bases. The germline gives CDR1 KGHSH, CDR2 LQKENI. CDR3 sequence: CASSPWGGDAYNEQFF. The CDR3 nucleotides are TGTGCCAGCTCACCATGGGGGGGGGACGCCTACAATGAGCAGTTCTTC.

This chain connects TRBV7-2 to TRBJ2-1, with 12 bases matching TRBD2. J gave up 10 bases and V 6 bases, and 4 bases lay outside the gene matches. The CDR3 has 13 amino acids. The germline CDR1 and CDR2 sequences are SGHTA and FQGNSA. CDR3 in DNA: TGTGCCAGCAGTAGCACTAGCGGGGGGGAGCAGTTCTTC. Its translation: CASSSTSGGEQFF. Combining the CDR3 with reference TRBV7-2 and TRBJ2-1 gives the whole variable domain GAGVSQSPSNKVTEKGKDVELRCDPISGHTALYWYRQSLGQGLEFLIYFQGNSAPDKSGLPSDRFSAERTGGSVSTLTIQRTQQEDSAVYLCASSSTSGGEQFFGPGTRLTVL.

This clonotype appeared a single time. The chain recombines TRBV5-1 with TRBJ2-5, with unresolved D. Per germline, CDR1 SGHRS and CDR2 YFSETQ. Deletions cut 4 bases from V and 0 bases from J, with 10 bases between. The CDR3 is 14 amino acids. For the CDR3, the DNA is TGCGCCAGCAGCACCGACACGAACCAAGAGACCCAGTACTTC. Translating gives CASSTDTNQETQYF.

This chain joins TRBV7-2 and TRBJ2-3; TRBD2 is a possible D gene (6 bases). Germline V lookup: CDR1 SGHTA, CDR2 FQGNSA. V lost 3 bases to trimming and J lost 6 bases, with 16 bases between them. The CDR3 is 15 amino acids. Written as DNA, the CDR3 is TGTGCCAGCAGCTTTCTCGGCGGGGTTGGGGATACGCAGTATTTT. Protein: CASSFLGGVGDTQYF.

This clonotype was seen only once. Here the CDR3 reads CASSRYGTGSSYEQYF. CDR3 bases: TGTGCCAGCAGTCGTTACGGGACAGGGAGCTCCTACGAGCAGTACTTC. This chain links TRBV9 with TRBJ2-7; 9 bases map to TRBD1. The CDR3 totals 16 residues. V lost 5 bases to trimming and J lost 0 bases; unmatched junction nucleotides: 9. Germline V CDR1 and CDR2: SGDLS, YYNGEE.

This sequence joins TRBV13 and TRBJ2-5, with 10 bases that match TRBD2. The CDR3 is 17 amino acids. Trimming took 5 bases from V and 5 from J; bases not matched to a gene: 14. Germline CDR1 reads PRHDT; CDR2 reads FYEKMQ (reference sequence). The CDR3 sequence is CASSLQRGGRSVETQYF. The DNA of the CDR3 is TGTGCCAGCAGCCTGCAGCGGGGGGGCCGTTCAGTTGAGACCCAGTACTTC.

The V gene is TRBV24-1, the J gene TRBJ2-1, with TRBD2 matching 11 bases. Germline V gene sequence: CDR1 KGHDR, CDR2 SFDVKD. The V gene end was trimmed by 3 bases and the J gene end by 3 bases; junction bases not matched to a gene: 12. CDR3 size: 19 residues. This chain's CDR3 is CATSDTSGSEHRGYNEQFF. In nucleotides, the CDR3 is TGTGCCACCAGTGATACTAGCGGGAGCGAACATCGCGGCTACAATGAGCAGTTCTTC.

This clonotype was seen just once. This chain joins TRBV20-1 and TRBJ1-2; D call uncertain. Trimming took 6 bases from V and 1 from J, leaving 21 bases between them. The V gene's germline CDR1 is DFQATT and CDR2 SNEGSKA (reference sequence). This CDR3 has 16 amino acids. CDR3 nucleotide sequence: TGCAGTGCCCCCCTTCGGGCGGGGAATCATAACTATGGCTACACCTTC. The encoded protein is CSAPLRAGNHNYGYTF.

This clonotype turned up a few times. The CDR3 DNA reads as TGTGCCAGCAGCTTAAGGAGAGCAGATACGCAGTATTTT. Protein sequence: CASSLRRADTQYF. The chain employs TRBV7-2 and TRBJ2-3; D remains ambiguous. The CDR3 extends over 13 amino acids. Deletions cut 2 bases from V and 4 bases from J, with 7 bases between. Germline V lookup: CDR1 SGHTA, CDR2 FQGNSA.

This clonotype has just one count. The chain employs TRBV5-6 and TRBJ2-7; D possibly matches TRBD1 or TRBD2 (5 bases each). Germline lookup yields CDR1 SGHDT and CDR2 YYEEEE. Trimming left V 6 bases short and J 2 bases short, with 12 bases between. CDR3 length: 13 amino acids. The CDR3 nucleotides read TGTGCCAGCACTCGGGGCAGAACCTACGAGCAGTACTTC. Translation: CASTRGRTYEQYF.

This clonotype has more than one count but fewer than ten. The V call is TRBV12-3 or TRBV12-4, the J call TRBJ1-2, with D maybe TRBD1 (6 bases). V was trimmed by 5 bases and J by 4 bases, leaving 11 bases between them. The CDR3 totals 13 residues. The CDR3 DNA sequence: TGTGCCAGCAGTCCACAGGGAGGCTATGGCTACACCTTC. Its protein product is CASSPQGGYGYTF.

This chain joins TRBV2 and TRBJ1-5; D gene unclear. The CDR3 length is 15 residues. V was shortened by 8 bases and J by 0 bases, with 14 bases between the two germline ends. Germline V gene sequence: CDR1 SNHLY, CDR2 FYNNEI. The CDR3 sequence is CASSRWANSNQPQHF. Written as DNA, the CDR3 is TGTGCCAGCTCCCGCTGGGCTAATAGCAATCAGCCCCAGCATTTT.

This CDR3 reads CASSSSISGNTIYF. CDR3 DNA sequence: TGTGCCAGCAGTTCAAGCATCTCTGGAAACACCATATATTTT. This chain joins TRBV28 and TRBJ1-3; D is ambiguous. Germline V CDR1 and CDR2: MDHEN, SYDVKM. This CDR3 spans 14 amino acids. Trimming pared 4 bases from V and 0 bases from J, leaving 7 bases between. The full variable domain, rest sourced from reference TRBV28 and TRBJ1-3, is DVKVTQSSRYLVKRTGEKVFLECVQDMDHENMFWYRQDPGLGLRLIYFSYDVKMKEKGDIPEGYSVSREKKERFSLILESASTNQTSMYLCASSSSISGNTIYFGEGSWLTVV.

The gene calls are TRBV20-1 and TRBJ1-4; TRBD1 aligns across 9 bases. CDR3 size: 12 residues. J was trimmed by 8 bases and V by 5 bases; bases with no gene match: 3. CDR1 DFQATT and CDR2 SNEGSKA come from the germline V gene (reference sequence). The CDR3 bases are TGCAGTGCTTTGGACAGGGGAGAAAAACTGTTTTTT. Amino acids: CSALDRGEKLFF.

This sequence joins TRBV11-2 and TRBJ2-5; D could derive from TRBD1 or TRBD2 (5 bases each). The CDR3 loop spans 13 amino acids. Trimming shortened V by 3 bases and J by 4 bases, and 9 bases separated the two germline ends. The germline gives CDR1 SGHAT, CDR2 FQNNGV. The CDR3 region is CASSFSRGETQYF. Here the CDR3 DNA reads TGTGCCAGCAGCTTTTCGAGGGGAGAGACCCAGTACTTC.

The V gene is TRBV6-2 or TRBV6-3, the J gene TRBJ2-7; D gene ambiguous. This CDR3 spans 12 amino acids. CDR1 is MNHEY, CDR2 SVGEGT, per germline. The V gene lost 7 bases and the J gene lost 2 bases, with 9 bases spanning the gap. CDR3 amino acids: CASNGKPYEQYF. The CDR3 bases are TGTGCCAGCAATGGTAAACCCTACGAGCAGTACTTC.

The chain joins TRBV20-1 to TRBJ2-5, with no clear D. The CDR3 length is 12 residues. Germline V CDR1 and CDR2: DFQATT, SNEGSKA (reference sequence). The germline V and J ends were trimmed by 1 base and 1 base, with 4 bases remaining between them. DNA for the CDR3: TGCAGTGCTAGAGGGGTCCAAGAGACCCAGTACTTC. It specifies CSARGVQETQYF.

The rearrangement uses TRBV5-1 and TRBJ2-3; 16 bases agree with TRBD2. CDR1 is SGHRS and CDR2 is YFSETQ in the germline V gene. The CDR3 has 18 residues. V shed 4 bases, J shed 4 bases, and the junction held 9 bases outside the gene matches. The CDR3, as DNA: TGCGCCAGCAGCCCGGGACTAGCGGGGGGGATTGGGGCAGATACGCAGTATTTT. The encoded protein is CASSPGLAGGIGADTQYF. Based on the CDR3 plus reference TRBV5-1 and TRBJ2-3, the full variable domain is KAGVTQTPRYLIKTRGQQVTLSCSPISGHRSVSWYQQTPGQGLQFLFEYFSETQRNKGNFPGRFSGRQFSNSRSEMNVSTLELGDSALYLCASSPGLAGGIGADTQYFGPGTRLTVL.

The chain joins TRBV18 to TRBJ2-3; D is uncertain. Trimming pared 1 base from V and 0 bases from J, leaving 11 bases between. CDR1 is KGHSH, CDR2 LQKENI, per germline. This CDR3 contains 16 residues. As DNA, the CDR3 is TGTGCCAGCTCACCACTCTCGCTGGCAAGCACAGATACGCAGTATTTT. This codes for CASSPLSLASTDTQYF.

The chain links TRBV6-2 or TRBV6-3 to TRBJ2-5, with 7 bases fitting TRBD1. The CDR3 consists of 15 residues. The V gene's germline CDR1 is MNHEY and CDR2 SVGEGT. Trimming took 6 bases from V and 5 from J; bases not matched to a gene: 12. The CDR3 protein is CASSPNAVRGETQYF. DNA of the CDR3: TGTGCCAGCAGCCCCAATGCGGTCAGGGGGGAGACCCAGTACTTC.

The chain carries TRBV20-1 and TRBJ2-2; 9 bases are a match to TRBD1. The germline gives CDR1 DFQATT, CDR2 SNEGSKA (reference sequence). The CDR3 extends over 13 amino acids. The V segment lost 6 bases and the J segment 6 bases; nucleotides outside the gene matches: 5. CDR3 sequence reads: CSAQGQGAGELFF. The CDR3 nucleotides are TGCAGTGCGCAGGGACAGGGTGCCGGGGAGCTGTTTTTT.

This rearrangement joins TRBV3-1 to TRBJ2-7; D remains ambiguous. Germline V lookup: CDR1 LGHDT, CDR2 YNNKEL (reference sequence). CDR3 size: 12 residues. Deletions cut 7 bases from V and 6 bases from J, with 13 bases between. The chain's CDR3 is CASTVSGGEQYF. As DNA, the CDR3 is TGTGCCAGCACCGTCTCGGGTGGCGAGCAGTACTTC.

The chain has TRBV5-5 and TRBJ1-1; D gene unclear. This CDR3 is 14 amino acids long. Germline CDR1 SGHKS, CDR2 YYEKEE (reference sequence). Between the trimmed V and J ends, which lost 7 bases and 0 bases, there was a span of 13 bases. This CDR3 reads CASATSPVNTEAFF. In nucleotides, the CDR3 is TGTGCCAGCGCCACATCCCCAGTGAACACTGAAGCTTTCTTT. Looking up the rest from reference TRBV5-5 and TRBJ1-1 gives the full variable domain: DAGVTQSPTHLIKTRGQQVTLRCSPISGHKSVSWYQQVLGQGPQFIFQYYEKEERGRGNFPDRFSARQFPNYSSELNVNALLLGDSALYLCASATSPVNTEAFFGQGTRLTVV.

This chain links TRBV15 with TRBJ2-7; possible D gene TRBD2, 5 bases. Germline CDR1 and CDR2: LNHNV and YYDKDF (reference sequence). This CDR3 has 13 residues. The ends were cut back, 2 bases at V and 11 bases at J, with 16 bases in the middle. This CDR3 reads CATSRSPEAREYF. CDR3 DNA: TGTGCCACCAGCAGATCCCCGGAGGCTAGGGAGTACTTC.

This clonotype is a singleton in its sample. This chain connects TRBV10-3 to TRBJ2-7; TRBD1 matches 7 bases. Per germline, CDR1 ENHRY and CDR2 SYGVKD. The CDR3 is 13 amino acids. Trimming at V came to 9 bases and at J to 2 bases, leaving 7 bases not matched to a gene. The DNA of the CDR3 is TGTGCCATTGCCCCGGGACAGACCTACGAGCAGTACTTC. Translation gives CAIAPGQTYEQYF.

This clonotype has just one count. The chain uses TRBV12-3 or TRBV12-4 and TRBJ2-5, with 8 positions matching TRBD2. The length of the CDR3 is 15 residues. V dropped 3 bases and J dropped 2; count of bases not matched to a gene: 5. CDR3 amino acids: CASSLGTSLQETQYF. In DNA form, the CDR3 reads TGTGCCAGCAGTTTGGGGACTAGTTTACAAGAGACCCAGTACTTC.

The genes are TRBV12-3 or TRBV12-4 and TRBJ1-2, with 8 bases identical to TRBD1. This CDR3 is 15 amino acids long. V lost 5 bases to trimming and J lost 11 bases; unmatched junction nucleotides: 16. CDR3 protein: CASSRTARTGKGYTF. CDR3 in DNA: TGTGCCAGCAGTCGAACGGCGCGGACAGGGAAGGGGTACACCTTC.